This TCR beta chain originates from a study of blood T cell repertoires in COVID-19. Study-wide background: Both acute and convalescent COVID-19 samples were obtained from the United States, Italy and Spain. Sources were T cells, B-cell-depleted T cells, or PBMCs; the material itself was cDNA or gDNA.

Original data processing: It was from reference gene primer amplification that nucleated cell counts were estimated. Profiled with immunoSEQ multiplex PCR; TCRdb holds only in-frame clones, not every one. D and trimming were read from the DNA, whereas the V and J calls and clone size are those reported in that table. Counted here are approximately 290,000 clones, approximately 86% occurring once; the ten biggest clones make up about 2%. The TCR sequence derives from a man between 18 and 29 years old with active or convalescent COVID-19. The specimen was peripheral blood.

The CDR3 is CASRGTSGGAYNEQFF. CDR3 nucleotide sequence: TGTGCCAGCAGAGGCACTAGCGGGGGGGCCTACAATGAGCAGTTCTTC. This sequence joins TRBV7-9 and TRBJ2-1, with TRBD2 matching 13 bases. Germline trimming cut 6 bases from V and 2 bases from J; bases unmatched to any gene: 4. The CDR3 is 16 amino acids. CDR1 is SEHNR, CDR2 FQNEAQ, per germline (reference sequence).